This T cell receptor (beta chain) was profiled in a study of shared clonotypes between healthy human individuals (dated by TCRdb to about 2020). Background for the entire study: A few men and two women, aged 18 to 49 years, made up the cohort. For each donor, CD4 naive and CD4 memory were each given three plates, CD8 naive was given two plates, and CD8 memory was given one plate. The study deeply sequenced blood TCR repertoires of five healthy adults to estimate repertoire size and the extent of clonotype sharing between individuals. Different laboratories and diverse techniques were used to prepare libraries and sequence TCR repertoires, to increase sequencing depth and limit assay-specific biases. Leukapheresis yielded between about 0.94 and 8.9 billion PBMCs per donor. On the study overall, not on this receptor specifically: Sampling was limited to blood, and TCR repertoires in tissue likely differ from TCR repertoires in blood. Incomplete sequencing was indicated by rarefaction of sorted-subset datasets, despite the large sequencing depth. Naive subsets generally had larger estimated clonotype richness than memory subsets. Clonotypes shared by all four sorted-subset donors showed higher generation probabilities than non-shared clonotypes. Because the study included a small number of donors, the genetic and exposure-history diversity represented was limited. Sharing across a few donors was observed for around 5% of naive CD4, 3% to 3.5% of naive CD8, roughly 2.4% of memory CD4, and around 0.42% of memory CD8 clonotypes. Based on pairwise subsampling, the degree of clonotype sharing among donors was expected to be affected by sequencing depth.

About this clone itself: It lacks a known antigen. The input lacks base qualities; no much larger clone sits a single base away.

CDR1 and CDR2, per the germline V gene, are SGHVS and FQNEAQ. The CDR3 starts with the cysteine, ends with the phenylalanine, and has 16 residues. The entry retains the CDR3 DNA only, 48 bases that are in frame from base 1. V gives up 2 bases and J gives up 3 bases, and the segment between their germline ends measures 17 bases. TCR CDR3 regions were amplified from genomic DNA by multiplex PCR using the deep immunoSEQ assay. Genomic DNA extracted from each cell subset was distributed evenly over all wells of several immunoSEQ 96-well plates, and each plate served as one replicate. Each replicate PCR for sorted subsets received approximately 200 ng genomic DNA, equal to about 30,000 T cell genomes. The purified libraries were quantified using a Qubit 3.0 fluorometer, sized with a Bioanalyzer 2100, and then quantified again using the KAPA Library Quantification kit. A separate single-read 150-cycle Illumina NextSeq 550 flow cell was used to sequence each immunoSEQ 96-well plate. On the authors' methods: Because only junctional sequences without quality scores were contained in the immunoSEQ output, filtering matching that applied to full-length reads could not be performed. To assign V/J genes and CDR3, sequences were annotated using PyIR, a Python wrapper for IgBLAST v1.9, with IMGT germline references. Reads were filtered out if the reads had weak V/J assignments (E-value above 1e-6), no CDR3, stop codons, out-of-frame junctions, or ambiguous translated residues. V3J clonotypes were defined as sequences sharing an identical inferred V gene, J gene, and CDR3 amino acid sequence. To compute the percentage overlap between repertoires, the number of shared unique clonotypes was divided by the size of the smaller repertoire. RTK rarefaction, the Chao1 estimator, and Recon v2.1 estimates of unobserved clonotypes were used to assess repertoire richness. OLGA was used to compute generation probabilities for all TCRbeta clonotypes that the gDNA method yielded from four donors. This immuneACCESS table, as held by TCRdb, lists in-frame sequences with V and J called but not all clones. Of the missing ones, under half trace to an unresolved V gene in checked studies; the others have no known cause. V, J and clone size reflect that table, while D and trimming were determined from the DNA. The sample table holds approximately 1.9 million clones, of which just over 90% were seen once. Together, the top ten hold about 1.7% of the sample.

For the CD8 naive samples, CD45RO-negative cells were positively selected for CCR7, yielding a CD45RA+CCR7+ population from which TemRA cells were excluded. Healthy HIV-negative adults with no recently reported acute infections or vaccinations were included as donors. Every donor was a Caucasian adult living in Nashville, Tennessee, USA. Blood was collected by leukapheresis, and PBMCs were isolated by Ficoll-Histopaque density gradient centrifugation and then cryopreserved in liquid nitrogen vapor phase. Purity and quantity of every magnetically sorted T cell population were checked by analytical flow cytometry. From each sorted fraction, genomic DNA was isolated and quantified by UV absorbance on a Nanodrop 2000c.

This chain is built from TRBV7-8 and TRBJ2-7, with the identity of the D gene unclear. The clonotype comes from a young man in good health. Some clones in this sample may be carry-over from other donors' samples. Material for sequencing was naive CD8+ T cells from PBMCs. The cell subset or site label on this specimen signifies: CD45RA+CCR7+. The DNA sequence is TGTGCCAGCAGCTTATCTGTCGGGCCAGTGAACTACGAGCAGTACTTC. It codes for CASSLSVGPVNYEQYF.